Following are 17 T cell receptor beta chains from one sample sequenced in a study of cytomegalovirus exposure and HLA in healthy donors. The PCR contained 60 Vbeta and 13 Jbeta primers. Only in-frame clones appear in the TCRdb table, and some are missing; sequencing was by immunoSEQ multiplex PCR. The sample lists 110,000 to 150,000 clones, about 80% occurring once. What was sequenced was PBMCs. The receptor set was obtained from a man in his forties in good health and CMV-seronegative.

The rearrangement links TRBV5-4 to TRBJ2-7; D is perhaps TRBD1 (5 bases). Trimming left V 6 bases short and J 0 bases short, with 10 bases between. The CDR3 covers 13 residues. The germline V gene has CDR1 SGHNT and CDR2 YYREEE (reference sequence). The CDR3 protein is CASTRQSSYEQYF. As DNA, the CDR3 is TGTGCCAGCACCCGACAGAGCTCCTACGAGCAGTACTTC.

The rearrangement joins TRBV27 to TRBJ2-7; 7 bases map to TRBD1. The length of the CDR3 is 15 residues. Trimming at V came to 6 bases and at J to 4 bases, leaving 12 bases not matched to a gene. Germline values: CDR1 MNHEY, CDR2 SMNVEV (reference sequence). CDR3 nucleotide sequence: TGTGCCAGCAGCCCTGGGGACAGTTGGAATTACGAGCAGTACTTC. Its protein product is CASSPGDSWNYEQYF.

In regard to this clone: This CDR3 is missing its conserved last phenylalanine or tryptophan, likely due to a read error. The V call is TRBV6-1, the J call TRBJ1-1; 9 nucleotides align to TRBD1. The CDR3 consists of 15 residues. J was trimmed by 5 bases and V by 6 bases; bases with no gene match: 10. Germline V CDR1 and CDR2: MNHNS, SASEGT. CDR3 sequence reads: CASSVIPGQGTEAFL. The CDR3 coding sequence is TGTGCCAGCAGCGTCATCCCGGGACAGGGAACTGAAGCTTTCCTT.

The chain joins TRBV10-3 to TRBJ2-1; 13 bases agree with TRBD2. V lost 1 base, J lost 0 bases, and 6 bases stayed unmatched. Per the germline V gene, CDR1 is ENHRY and CDR2 is SYGVKD. The CDR3 has 19 residues. The CDR3 nucleotides are TGTGCCATCAGTGAGTTTCGACTAGCGGGGGGTCGCTCCTACAATGAGCAGTTCTTC. Protein sequence: CAISEFRLAGGRSYNEQFF.

The V gene is TRBV25-1, the J gene TRBJ2-7; 7 nucleotides agree with TRBD1. With 3 bases clipped from V and 3 bases from J, the junction kept 8 bases outside the gene matches. Germline loops: CDR1 MGHDK, CDR2 SYGVNS. The CDR3 is 15 residues long. The CDR3, as DNA: TGTGCCAGCAGTGATACAGGGGCGGGTATCTACGAGCAGTACTTC. It translates to CASSDTGAGIYEQYF.

The chain is built from TRBV11-2 and TRBJ2-3; weak D call: TRBD1 (6 bases). Between the trimmed V and J ends, which lost 1 base and 0 bases, there was a span of 8 bases. Germline CDR1 SGHAT, CDR2 FQNNGV. The CDR3 covers 15 residues. CDR3 in amino acids: CASSLGQGSTDTQYF. CDR3 in DNA: TGTGCCAGCAGCTTAGGGCAGGGGAGCACAGATACGCAGTATTTT.

V and J are TRBV27 and TRBJ1-4; 10 bases map to TRBD1. From germline, CDR1 is MNHEY and CDR2 SMNVEV (reference sequence). The CDR3 is made up of 14 amino acids. V lost 6 bases and J lost 7; bases outside the gene matches: 5. This CDR3 is CASRWGQGSEKLFF. Here the CDR3 DNA reads TGTGCCAGCAGATGGGGACAGGGGTCTGAAAAACTGTTTTTT.

A few counts support this clone. The chain is built from TRBV19 and TRBJ1-5, with 7 positions matching TRBD1. This CDR3 contains 13 residues. V lost 5 bases, J lost 6 bases, and 4 bases stayed unmatched. Germline V lookup: CDR1 LNHDA, CDR2 SQIVND (reference sequence). The CDR3: CASSSQGGQPQHF. The DNA of the CDR3 is TGTGCCAGTAGTTCCCAGGGGGGTCAGCCCCAGCATTTT.

The rearrangement joins TRBV10-2 to TRBJ2-1; 9 bases map to TRBD2. The CDR3 covers 17 residues. Germline loops: CDR1 WSHSY, CDR2 SAAADI. The J segment lost 4 bases and the V segment lost 0 bases, leaving 7 bases of the junction unmatched. The CDR3 region has the DNA TGCGCCAGCAGTGAGTCGACTGGCCTAGCGGGATACAATGAGCAGTTCTTC. Amino acid sequence: CASSESTGLAGYNEQFF.

V is TRBV18 and J is TRBJ1-4, with TRBD1 matching 7 bases. The germline V gene encodes CDR1 KGHSH and CDR2 LQKENI. V lost 1 base, J lost 3 bases, and 11 bases stayed unmatched. CDR3 length: 18 residues. The CDR3 nucleotides read TGTGCCAGCTCACCACTGACAGGGACCCCCCGAGCTAATGAAAAACTGTTTTTT. Amino acids: CASSPLTGTPRANEKLFF.

The chain carries TRBV4-1 and TRBJ2-3; 7 positions agree with TRBD2. Germline V CDR1 and CDR2: MGHRA, YSYEKL. J was trimmed by 4 bases and V by 0 bases; bases with no gene match: 10. The CDR3 covers 17 residues. CDR3 DNA: TGCGCCAGCAGCCAAGAAAGGCTAGCGGCGGCCCCAGATACGCAGTATTTT. It translates to CASSQERLAAAPDTQYF.

The chain links TRBV21-1 to TRBJ2-1; no check of the table's D call, TRBD2, against the DNA was made. TRBV21-1 counts as a pseudogene. The CDR3 is made up of 16 amino acids. CDR3 sequence reads: CASSKVAGPQYNEQFF. The CDR3 DNA sequence: TGTGCCAGCAGCAAAGTCGCGGGACCCCAATACAATGAGCAGTTCTTC.

This chain links TRBV6-1 with TRBJ1-5, with TRBD1 as a possible D gene (5 bases). The CDR3 covers 15 residues. CDR1 and CDR2 (germline): MNHNS, SASEGT. The V end was cut by 4 bases, the J end by 5 bases, with 15 bases between. CDR3 sequence: CASSAEDTKYQPQHF. In nucleotides, the CDR3 is TGTGCCAGCAGTGCTGAGGACACTAAGTATCAGCCCCAGCATTTT.

This clone was counted a single time. V is TRBV14 and J is TRBJ1-4; 9 bases are shared with TRBD1. This CDR3 has 17 amino acids. Per the germline V gene, CDR1 is SGHDN and CDR2 is FVKESK. J lost 7 bases, V lost 3 bases, and 12 bases had no gene match. The CDR3 coding sequence is TGTGCCAGCAGCCACCCGAGACCGGGACAGGGTGGTGAAAAACTGTTTTTT. It is translated as CASSHPRPGQGGEKLFF.

The chain is built from TRBV27 and TRBJ2-7, with D hard to call. The germline V and J ends were trimmed by 6 bases and 7 bases, with 10 bases remaining between them. CDR1 and CDR2 from the germline V gene are MNHEY and SMNVEV (reference sequence). This CDR3 is built from 11 residues. DNA of the CDR3: TGTGCCAGCAGCTCTTGGCGGGAGCAGTACTTC. Protein sequence: CASSSWREQYF.

This chain joins TRBV5-6 and TRBJ1-5; no firm D call. The CDR3 loop spans 16 amino acids. Germline V gene lookup returns CDR1 SGHDT and CDR2 YYEEEE. The V gene lost 6 bases and the J gene lost 0 bases, with 16 bases spanning the gap. The CDR3 nucleotides are TGTGCCAGCACCTACCGGGGAAGCTATAGCAATCAGCCCCAGCATTTT. Amino acid sequence: CASTYRGSYSNQPQHF.

This clone was recorded a few times. DNA of the CDR3: TGTGCCAGCAGCATAAACAGGGTGGGTGGGCAAACCTACGAGCAGTACTTC. It codes for CASSINRVGGQTYEQYF. The V and J genes are TRBV5-6 and TRBJ2-7, with D possibly being TRBD1 (6 bases). The germline V gene has CDR1 SGHDT and CDR2 YYEEEE. V was cut by 4 bases and J by 2 bases, with 22 bases left in between. CDR3 length: 17 residues. The full variable domain, completed using reference TRBV5-6 and TRBJ2-7, is DAGVTQSPTHLIKTRGQQVTLRCSPKSGHDTVSWYQQALGQGPQFIFQYYEEEERQRGNFPDRFSGHQFPNYSSELNVNALLLGDSALYLCASSINRVGGQTYEQYFGPGTRLTVT.